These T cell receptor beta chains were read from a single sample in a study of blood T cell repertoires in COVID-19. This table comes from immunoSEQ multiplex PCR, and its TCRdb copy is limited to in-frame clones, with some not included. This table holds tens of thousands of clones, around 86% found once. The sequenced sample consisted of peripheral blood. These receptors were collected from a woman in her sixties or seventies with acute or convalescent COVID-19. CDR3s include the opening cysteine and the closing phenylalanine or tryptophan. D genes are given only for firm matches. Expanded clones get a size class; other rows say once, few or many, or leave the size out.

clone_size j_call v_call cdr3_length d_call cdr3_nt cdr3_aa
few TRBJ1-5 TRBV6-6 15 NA TGTGCCAGCAGCCCTATGATTCAGGGTTTCAAGCCCCAGCATTTT CASSPMIQGFKPQHF
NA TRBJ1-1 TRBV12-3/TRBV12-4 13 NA TGTGCCAGCAGTTTCGAGGGAATGGCGACAGCTTTCTTT CASSFEGMATAFF
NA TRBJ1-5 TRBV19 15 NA TGTGCCAGTAACTCAGACAGGACTGGCAATCAGCCCCAGCATTTT CASNSDRTGNQPQHF
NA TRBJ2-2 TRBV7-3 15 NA TGTGCCAGCAGCCCGGGGAGTCAGAATACCGGGGAGCTGTTTTTT CASSPGSQNTGELFF
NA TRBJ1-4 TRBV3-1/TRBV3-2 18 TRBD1 TGTGCCAGCAGCGGGGATAAAGGGACGGGACAGGGAGGAGAAAAACTGTTTTTT CASSGDKGTGQGGEKLFF
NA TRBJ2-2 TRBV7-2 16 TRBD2 TGTGCCAGCAGACGCACGGGACTAGCAGGCACCGGGGAGCTGTTTTTT CASRRTGLAGTGELFF
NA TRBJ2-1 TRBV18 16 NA TGTGCCAGCTCACCACCGGGACCAGGGGGGTACAATGAGCAGTTCTTC CASSPPGPGGYNEQFF
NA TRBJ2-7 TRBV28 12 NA TGTGCCAGCAGTTTCCCCGCAACAGGCCAGTACTTC CASSFPATGQYF
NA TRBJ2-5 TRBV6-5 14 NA TGTGCCAGCAGTCCCGGGACATCTGGCCAGACCCAGTACTTC CASSPGTSGQTQYF
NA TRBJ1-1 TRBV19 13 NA TGTGCCAGTAGTACTGGGGGCATAGCTGAAGCTTTCTTT CASSTGGIAEAFF
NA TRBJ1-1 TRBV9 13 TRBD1 TGTGCCAGCAGCGGACAGGGGGTGAGTGAAGCTTTCTTT CASSGQGVSEAFF
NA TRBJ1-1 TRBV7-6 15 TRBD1 TGTGCCAGCAGCGCGGGACAGGGGGGCCCAACTGAAGCTTTCTTT CASSAGQGGPTEAFF
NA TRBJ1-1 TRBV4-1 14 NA TGCGCCAGCAGCCACCCCGGGGTGGGGACTGAAGCTTTCTTT CASSHPGVGTEAFF
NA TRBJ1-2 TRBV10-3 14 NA TGTGCCATCAGTGAGTCGACAGCCAACTATGGCTACACCTTC CAISESTANYGYTF
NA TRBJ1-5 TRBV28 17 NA TGTGCCAGCAGTATCTGGACTGGGTGGGGGGGAGTTCAGCCCCAGCATTTT CASSIWTGWGGVQPQHF
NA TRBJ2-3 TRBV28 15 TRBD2 TGTGCCAGCAGTGATCTCCGACTAGCAGGAGATACGCAGTATTTT CASSDLRLAGDTQYF
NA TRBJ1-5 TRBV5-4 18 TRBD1 TGTGCCAGCACCCGGGGGACAGCGACAGGGCCTTATCATCAGCCCCAGCATTTT CASTRGTATGPYHQPQHF
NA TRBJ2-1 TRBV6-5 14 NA TGTGCCAGCAATAGACTAGGGGCCTACAATGAGCAGTTCTTC CASNRLGAYNEQFF
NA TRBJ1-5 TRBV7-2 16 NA TGTGCCAGCAGCTTATGGTCCGGGATGGGCAATCAGCCCCAGCATTTT CASSLWSGMGNQPQHF
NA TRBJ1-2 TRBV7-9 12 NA TGTGCCAGCAGCCAAGGGGTCTATGGCTACACCTTC CASSQGVYGYTF
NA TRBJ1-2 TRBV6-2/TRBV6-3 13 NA TGTGCCAGCAGTTACGACTCAGGGGATGGCTACACCTTC CASSYDSGDGYTF
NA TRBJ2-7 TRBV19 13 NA TGTGCCAGTAGTAAGGGACTTTCCTACGAGCAGTACTTC CASSKGLSYEQYF
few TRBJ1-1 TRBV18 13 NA TGTGCCAGCTCCGAGACAGGGAACACTGAAGCTTTCTTT CASSETGNTEAFF
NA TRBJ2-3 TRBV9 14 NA TGTGCCAGCAGCCCGGGGAATAGCCGTAATACGCAGTATTTT CASSPGNSRNTQYF
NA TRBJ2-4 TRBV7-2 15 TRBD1 TGTGCCAGCAGCCCGGACAGGGTAGCCAAAAACATTCAGTACTTC CASSPDRVAKNIQYF
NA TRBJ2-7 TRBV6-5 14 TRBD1 TGTGCCAGCAGTTACTTCGGACAGGGTAACGAGCAGTACTTC CASSYFGQGNEQYF